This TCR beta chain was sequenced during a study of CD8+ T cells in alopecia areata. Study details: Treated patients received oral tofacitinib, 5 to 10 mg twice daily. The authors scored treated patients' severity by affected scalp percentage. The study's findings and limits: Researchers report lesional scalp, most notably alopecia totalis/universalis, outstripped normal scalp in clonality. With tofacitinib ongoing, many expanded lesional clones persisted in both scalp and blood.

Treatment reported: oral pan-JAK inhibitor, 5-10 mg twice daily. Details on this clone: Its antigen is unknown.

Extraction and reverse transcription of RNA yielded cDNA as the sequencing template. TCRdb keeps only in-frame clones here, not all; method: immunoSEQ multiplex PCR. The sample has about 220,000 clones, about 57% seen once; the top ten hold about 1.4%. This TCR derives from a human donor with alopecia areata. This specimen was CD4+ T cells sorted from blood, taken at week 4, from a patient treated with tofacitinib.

Written as DNA, the CDR3 is TGTGCCAGCAGACTCGGAACGGTCGCTGAAGCTTTCTTT. It yields the protein CASRLGTVAEAFF. The chain uses TRBV14 and TRBJ1-1; no clear D gene. Deletions cut 6 bases from V and 6 bases from J, with 14 bases between. Per germline, CDR1 SGHDN and CDR2 FVKESK. The CDR3 is 13 amino acids.